This TCR beta chain comes out of a study of naive and memory T cell subsets. V trimming: 1 base; J trimming: 6 bases; junction bases outside the gene matches: 7. The CDR3 has 16 residues. Germline V gene data show CDR1 as LGHDT and CDR2 as YNNKEL (reference sequence). Comments on this clonotype: Its antigen is undetermined.

Findings and limits, study-wide: No ground truth validated the naive and memory repertoire findings.

Overnight CMV lysate stimulation of fresh PBMCs defined donor CMV status by CD4+ IFNgamma. An equimolar mix of two oligonucleotides served as the beta constant-region primer for TRBC1 and TRBC2. Ligated cDNA was amplified by four rounds of PCR with nested alpha and beta constant-region primers and SP2. Each CDR3 protein gets one entry after TCRdb re-called the UMI-ligation and nested PCR reads with MiXCR. The table records 80,000 or so distinct CDR3 sequences, about 10% of them present only once. This clonotype was obtained from a human donor in good health. The specimen was naive CD8+ T cells from blood. V usage is TRBV3-1 and J usage is TRBJ2-2; 8 nucleotides match TRBD1. The CDR3 DNA follows: TGTGCCAGCAGCCAAGGAGACAGGGGCATTTCCGGGGAGCTGTTTTTT. Its translation: CASSQGDRGISGELFF.